Following are 32 T cell receptor beta chains from one sample sequenced in a study of blood T cell repertoires in COVID-19. Method: immunoSEQ multiplex PCR; TCRdb's copy keeps in-frame clones and lacks some. The sample has more than 55,000 clones, around 77% seen once. The specimen sequenced was peripheral blood. These receptors were obtained from a man of 80 years or more with active or convalescent COVID-19.

The chain links TRBV18 to TRBJ1-5, with a weak D call TRBD1 (6 bases). The CDR3 has 15 residues. CDR1 is KGHSH and CDR2 is LQKENI in the germline V gene. V was cut by 5 bases and J by 1 base, with 12 bases left in between. CDR3 region: CASSDGQPSNQPQHF. Written as DNA, the CDR3 is TGTGCCAGCTCAGACGGACAGCCAAGCAATCAGCCCCAGCATTTT.

The J gene is TRBJ2-2, the V gene TRBV2; 11 bases map to TRBD1. Germline values: CDR1 SNHLY, CDR2 FYNNEI. The V gene end was trimmed by 10 bases and the J gene end by 4 bases; junction bases not matched to a gene: 5. This CDR3 comprises 14 residues. DNA for the CDR3: TGTGCCACCACCGGGACAGGGGGCACCGGGGAGCTGTTTTTT. Its protein product is CATTGTGGTGELFF.

The J gene is TRBJ1-2, the V gene TRBV28, with TRBD1 as a possible D gene (6 bases). The germline V gene encodes CDR1 MDHEN and CDR2 SYDVKM. The CDR3 runs 13 residues. V was clipped by 6 bases and J by 4 bases, with 12 bases between them. This CDR3 reads CASRQQGSYGYTF. Written as DNA, the CDR3 is TGTGCCAGCAGACAACAGGGAAGCTATGGCTACACCTTC.

The chain joins TRBV5-1 to TRBJ2-1, with 7 bases lining up with TRBD1. The CDR3 is 14 amino acids. CDR1 and CDR2 from the germline V gene are SGHRS and YFSETQ. J gave up 9 bases and V 5 bases, and 11 bases lay outside the gene matches. The CDR3 sequence: CASRLNGDRIEQFF. As DNA, the CDR3 is TGCGCCAGCAGGCTAAATGGGGACAGAATTGAGCAGTTCTTC.

The chain combines TRBV28 with TRBJ2-7; perhaps TRBD2 as D (6 bases). The CDR3 consists of 17 residues. Per germline, CDR1 MDHEN and CDR2 SYDVKM. Trimming pared 1 base from V and 0 bases from J, leaving 16 bases between. The CDR3 DNA is TGTGCCAGCAGTTTATCGGGACTTATACCCACCTCCTACGAGCAGTACTTC. Translation gives CASSLSGLIPTSYEQYF.

The rearrangement links TRBV2 to TRBJ2-4; 8 nucleotides line up with TRBD1. Germline V gene lookup returns CDR1 SNHLY and CDR2 FYNNEI. CDR3 length equals 14 residues. The J segment lost 4 bases and the V segment lost 8 bases, leaving 7 bases of the junction unmatched. The CDR3 region is CASDPRTGKNIQYF. The DNA of the CDR3 is TGTGCCAGCGACCCTAGGACAGGGAAAAACATTCAGTACTTC.

The genes are TRBV27 and TRBJ1-6, with TRBD1 matching 7 bases. With V trimmed by 2 bases and J by 7 bases, 17 bases remained unmatched. CDR3 length: 19 amino acids. Germline V CDR1 and CDR2: MNHEY, SMNVEV (reference sequence). CDR3: CASSLKLHPGARGNSPLHF. The CDR3 DNA reads as TGTGCCAGCAGTTTAAAACTCCACCCGGGAGCCAGGGGGAATTCACCCCTCCACTTT.

This sequence joins TRBV5-8 and TRBJ2-3, with TRBD2 matching over 7 bases. Per germline, CDR1 SGHTS and CDR2 YDEGEE. The V gene end was trimmed by 4 bases and the J gene end by 1 base; junction bases not matched to a gene: 9. This CDR3 spans 16 amino acids. In DNA, the CDR3 is TGTGCCAGCAGCCCAAAAAGCGGGGTACGCACAGATACGCAGTATTTT. It translates to CASSPKSGVRTDTQYF.

This chain joins TRBV30 and TRBJ1-2, with D possibly TRBD1 on 6 matching bases. Germline V gives CDR1 GTSNPN, CDR2 SVGIG (reference sequence). The CDR3 totals 14 residues. V gave up 4 bases and J gave up 5 bases, with 17 bases separating them. The CDR3 sequence is CAWTGTSRSYGYTF. The CDR3 DNA follows: TGTGCCTGGACTGGGACATCAAGATCATATGGCTACACCTTC.

The genes are TRBV9 and TRBJ2-2, with D unclear. The germline V gene encodes CDR1 SGDLS and CDR2 YYNGEE. Trimming shortened V by 0 bases and J by 8 bases, and 5 bases separated the two germline ends. The CDR3 consists of 12 residues. This CDR3 reads CASSVVRGELFF. The CDR3 DNA follows: TGTGCCAGCAGCGTAGTCAGGGGGGAGCTGTTTTTT.

This clone was found once. The chain carries TRBV7-9 and TRBJ1-2; TRBD1 aligns across 9 bases. Trimming cost V 1 base and J 4 bases; bases outside gene matches: 7. The CDR3 runs 16 residues. Germline-derived CDR1 and CDR2 are SEHNR and FQNEAQ (reference sequence). The CDR3 DNA sequence: TGTGCCAGCAGCTTAGGGGTTCGGGGACAGGGCTATGGCTACACCTTC. Protein sequence: CASSLGVRGQGYGYTF.

This chain connects TRBV27 to TRBJ1-5; TRBD1 might be the D (6 bases). This CDR3 spans 17 amino acids. The germline CDR1 and CDR2 sequences are MNHEY and SMNVEV (reference sequence). V gave up 2 bases and J gave up 6 bases, with 20 bases separating them. As DNA, the CDR3 is TGTGCCAGCAGTTTAGGGGGGGCGGGGGCGCGGAGTCAGCCCCAGCATTTT. Residues: CASSLGGAGARSQPQHF.

The J gene is TRBJ2-2, the V gene TRBV2; 7 nucleotides align to TRBD1. The CDR3 loop spans 16 amino acids. The germline V gene has CDR1 SNHLY and CDR2 FYNNEI. V was clipped by 5 bases and J by 1 base; unmatched bases: 7. In DNA form, the CDR3 reads TGTGCCAGCAGTCTGACAGGGAACAGGAACACCGGGGAGCTGTTTTTT. Amino acids: CASSLTGNRNTGELFF.

The rearrangement uses TRBV7-9 and TRBJ1-4; the D gene is possibly TRBD1 (6 bases). Germline V lookup: CDR1 SEHNR, CDR2 FQNEAQ (reference sequence). V lost 0 bases and J 0 bases, leaving 14 bases between the germline ends. This CDR3 region has 18 residues. The CDR3 protein is CASSLAKRTASTNEKLFF. The CDR3 DNA reads as TGTGCCAGCAGCTTAGCGAAAAGGACAGCCTCAACTAATGAAAAACTGTTTTTT.

V and J are TRBV18 and TRBJ2-2; D perhaps matches TRBD2 (5 bases). CDR1 and CDR2 from the germline V gene are KGHSH and LQKENI. Trimming removed 8 bases from V and 0 bases from J, with 10 bases in between. CDR3 length: 14 residues. The CDR3 DNA follows: TGTGCCAGCACGACTACATCGAACACCGGGGAGCTGTTTTTT. Its translation is CASTTTSNTGELFF.

V usage is TRBV27 and J usage is TRBJ2-5; 10 bases are shared with TRBD1. The CDR3 is 16 residues long. The junction had 7 bases not matched to a gene; V was cut back by 5 bases and J by 1 base. Germline V gene lookup returns CDR1 MNHEY and CDR2 SMNVEV (reference sequence). CDR3 protein: CASSRRDRGIQETQYF. In DNA form, the CDR3 reads TGTGCCAGCAGTCGCAGGGACAGGGGCATCCAAGAGACCCAGTACTTC.

The chain carries TRBV13 and TRBJ1-1; TRBD1 is a possible D gene (6 bases). There are 17 residues in the CDR3. Trimming left V 5 bases short and J 1 base short, with 20 bases between. The germline V gene has CDR1 PRHDT and CDR2 FYEKMQ (reference sequence). CDR3: CASSARGNRAPNTEAFF. DNA for the CDR3: TGTGCCAGCAGCGCTAGGGGAAACAGGGCTCCGAACACTGAAGCTTTCTTT.

The rearrangement links TRBV12-3 or TRBV12-4 to TRBJ1-1; tentative D call: TRBD1 (5 bases). The CDR3 is 12 amino acids. The V end lost 2 bases, the J end lost 7 bases, and 8 bases lay between the germline ends. For the CDR3, the DNA is TGTGCCAGCAGTTTAAGGAGGGGTGAAGCTTTCTTT. Its protein product is CASSLRRGEAFF.

This clone was found a few times. The rearrangement links TRBV3-1 (or the pseudogene TRBV3-2) to TRBJ2-7; D might be TRBD2 (5 bases). CDR3 length: 16 residues. Germline CDR1 and CDR2: LGHDT and YNNKEL (reference sequence). Trimming stripped 0 bases from V and 3 bases from J, with 15 bases between. This CDR3 reads CASSQEFRESRYEQYF. CDR3 bases: TGTGCCAGCAGCCAAGAGTTCCGGGAAAGTCGCTACGAGCAGTACTTC.

The rearrangement uses TRBV3-1 (or the pseudogene TRBV3-2) and TRBJ2-7; 8 bases are a match to TRBD2. The CDR3 has 14 residues. Germline assignment: CDR1 LGHDT and CDR2 YNNKEL (reference sequence). After removal of 1 base from V and 4 bases from J, the junction contained 3 bases not matched to a gene. Here the CDR3 DNA reads TGTGCCAGCAGCCAAGGCGGGAGGATTTACGAGCAGTACTTC. This sequence encodes CASSQGGRIYEQYF.

V is TRBV4-2 and J is TRBJ2-2; D is unresolved. The CDR3 spans 14 residues. The ends were cut back, 1 base at V and 0 bases at J, with 3 bases in the middle. CDR1 LGHNA and CDR2 YNFKEQ come from the germline V gene. The CDR3 sequence: CASSQVANTGELFF. CDR3 sequence (DNA): TGTGCCAGCAGCCAAGTCGCGAACACCGGGGAGCTGTTTTTT.

The gene calls are TRBV7-2 and TRBJ2-5, with D maybe TRBD2 (5 bases). The ends were cut back, 1 base at V and 1 base at J, with 10 bases in the middle. There are 15 residues in the CDR3. The germline gives CDR1 SGHTA, CDR2 FQGNSA. DNA of the CDR3: TGTGCCAGCAGCTTAGACGGCGGACTCCAAGAGACCCAGTACTTC. Its translation is CASSLDGGLQETQYF.

The rearrangement uses TRBV4-1 and TRBJ1-2; 8 bases map to TRBD1. J gave up 8 bases and V 6 bases, and 14 bases lay outside the gene matches. The CDR3 contains 15 residues. The germline gives CDR1 MGHRA, CDR2 YSYEKL. This CDR3 reads CASRPRQGTPGGYTF. The DNA for the CDR3 is TGCGCCAGCAGACCTCGACAGGGGACCCCCGGGGGCTACACCTTC.

V usage is TRBV5-5 and J usage is TRBJ1-1; D is perhaps TRBD1 (6 bases). V was trimmed by 1 base and J by 3 bases, leaving 13 bases between them. Germline V lookup: CDR1 SGHKS, CDR2 YYEKEE (reference sequence). The CDR3 totals 15 residues. The CDR3 sequence: CASSLSQGPDTEAFF. The CDR3 nucleotides read TGTGCCAGCAGCTTGTCCCAGGGGCCCGACACTGAAGCTTTCTTT.

The chain couples TRBV2 to TRBJ2-6, with no clear D. Trimming took off 5 bases at V and 4 bases at J, with 6 bases between the two ends. The germline CDR1 and CDR2 sequences are SNHLY and FYNNEI. The CDR3 totals 13 residues. CDR3 region: CASSSLGANVLTF. CDR3 DNA: TGTGCCAGCAGTAGCCTCGGGGCCAACGTCCTGACTTTC.

This clone was seen more than once but under ten times. The rearrangement joins TRBV20-1 to TRBJ2-1, with D possibly TRBD2 on 6 matching bases. V was pared by 3 bases and J by 5 bases, with 14 bases between. The CDR3 contains 14 residues. CDR1 and CDR2 from the germline V gene are DFQATT and SNEGSKA (reference sequence). CDR3 DNA sequence: TGCAGTGCTAGTGGAGCTAGCGCCAACAATGAGCAGTTCTTC. Its protein is CSASGASANNEQFF.

This clone was seen just once. The chain links TRBV20-1 to TRBJ2-3; weak D call: TRBD2 (5 bases). CDR1 is DFQATT and CDR2 is SNEGSKA in the germline V gene (reference sequence). The V end was cut by 5 bases, the J end by 6 bases, with 18 bases between. The CDR3 totals 14 residues. In nucleotides, the CDR3 is TGCAGTGCTGGTGAATCTGGACTGATGGATACGCAGTATTTT. It translates to CSAGESGLMDTQYF.

The chain links TRBV7-2 to TRBJ2-1; 8 positions agree with TRBD1. This CDR3 contains 14 residues. The V gene's germline CDR1 is SGHTA and CDR2 FQGNSA. V lost 6 bases and J lost 8; bases outside the gene matches: 9. The CDR3 protein is CASRPGQVVDEQFF. The DNA for the CDR3 is TGTGCCAGCAGACCGGGACAGGTGGTGGATGAGCAGTTCTTC.

The chain uses TRBV19 and TRBJ1-4; 8 positions match TRBD1. This CDR3 is built from 14 residues. CDR1 LNHDA and CDR2 SQIVND come from the germline V gene (reference sequence). Unmatched junction bases numbered 7, after V lost 6 bases and J lost 7 bases. CDR3 coding DNA: TGTGCCAGTAGCCCAGGACAGGGTACTGAAAAACTGTTTTTT. As protein: CASSPGQGTEKLFF.

This rearrangement joins TRBV7-2 to TRBJ2-1; 15 bases line up with TRBD2. The V and J ends lost 5 bases and 6 bases, in that order; junction bases with no gene match: 5. Germline CDR1 SGHTA, CDR2 FQGNSA. CDR3 size: 16 residues. The CDR3 protein is CASSPAGLAGGNEQFF. In nucleotides, the CDR3 is TGTGCCAGCAGCCCAGCGGGACTAGCGGGAGGCAATGAGCAGTTCTTC.

The rearrangement uses TRBV3-1 (or the pseudogene TRBV3-2) and TRBJ2-1; tentative D call: TRBD2 (6 bases). The V gene's germline CDR1 is LGHDT and CDR2 YNNKEL (reference sequence). Trimming removed 4 bases at V and 6 bases at J, with 16 bases between. The CDR3 sequence is 15 residues long. CDR3 amino acids: CASSRDFSPPNEQFF. As DNA, the CDR3 is TGTGCCAGCAGCCGGGACTTCTCCCCCCCCAATGAGCAGTTCTTC.

V and J are TRBV28 and TRBJ2-2; 10 nucleotides match TRBD2. The CDR3 has 17 residues. From germline, CDR1 is MDHEN and CDR2 SYDVKM. Trimming took 3 bases from V and 0 from J; bases not matched to a gene: 4. CDR3 in amino acids: CASSFGLAGANTGELFF. CDR3 in DNA: TGTGCCAGCAGTTTTGGGCTAGCGGGAGCGAACACCGGGGAGCTGTTTTTT.